Sequencing of this T cell receptor beta chain was carried out in a study of cytomegalovirus exposure and HLA in healthy donors. Points from the study as a whole: HLA allele associations emerged for around 15,000 TCR beta sequences in a later analysis, at 0.05 false discovery rate. An analysis that came later showed most CMV-associated TCR beta chains appearing HLA-restricted.

Details on this clone: Its antigen is unidentified.

This cohort consisted of healthy bone marrow donors. PCR was performed using 60 Vbeta and 13 Jbeta primers. Libraries were prepared by immunoSEQ multiplex PCR; TCRdb keeps only in-frame clonotypes and omits some of them. The table for this sample gives more than 40,000 clones. The clonotype originates from a male donor in good health and CMV-seronegative. The specimen was PBMCs.

CDR3 protein: CASSFSGGYTF. CDR3 DNA: TGCGCCAGCAGCTTCTCAGGAGGCTACACCTTC. The J gene is TRBJ1-2, the V gene TRBV4-1, with no clear D. The CDR3 is 11 residues long. V lost 5 bases and J lost 8, with 9 bases in between. Germline V gene data show CDR1 as MGHRA and CDR2 as YSYEKL.